Below, 27 T cell receptor beta chains from the same sample are listed, as sequenced in a study of monozygotic twins with inflammatory bowel disease. TCRdb re-called the 5' RACE reads and shows each CDR3 protein once, DNA omitted. This sample contains a few hundred thousand distinct CDR3 sequences. Sequencing was done on a sample of blood. The receptors originated from a human donor with ulcerative colitis or Crohn's disease, or a healthy co-twin of an affected twin (not recorded which).

The chain links TRBV9 to TRBJ2-3; TCRdb names TRBD1, which stays unverified in the absence of DNA. Germline assignment: CDR1 SGDLS and CDR2 YYNGEE. CDR3 length: 15 amino acids. The CDR3 reads CASSVNGGSTDTQYF.

The genes are TRBV20-1 and TRBJ2-5; TCRdb's D call of TRBD2 is untestable without DNA. This CDR3 region has 14 residues. From germline, CDR1 is DFQATT and CDR2 SNEGSKA (reference sequence). This CDR3 reads CSARDIEGVETQYF.

The chain links TRBV7-3 to TRBJ2-3; the D gene TCRdb calls, TRBD1, cannot be checked with no DNA. The CDR3 spans 15 residues. CDR1 and CDR2 from the germline V gene are SGHTA and FQGTGA. The CDR3 loop reads CASSSALGGTDTQYF.

The rearrangement uses TRBV18 and TRBJ2-7. CDR3 size: 13 residues. The V gene's germline CDR1 is KGHSH and CDR2 LQKENI. The chain's CDR3 is CASSLSREYEQYF.

V is TRBV5-6 and J is TRBJ2-5; TCRdb's D gene call, TRBD2, goes unchecked for lack of DNA. The V gene's germline CDR1 is SGHDT and CDR2 YYEEEE. This CDR3 has 15 amino acids. CDR3 loop: CASSSLWTSEETQYF.

V gene TRBV12-3 or TRBV12-4 combines with J gene TRBJ2-7; TCRdb reports TRBD1, a call that lacks DNA to check it against. The CDR3 length is 14 residues. CDR3 region: CASSSSTGVGEQYF.

V gene TRBV6-5 combines with J gene TRBJ1-5. The CDR3 runs to 12 residues. Germline V CDR1 and CDR2: MNHEY, SVGAGI. CDR3 in amino acids: CASSVQGQPQHF.

The V gene is TRBV20-1, the J gene TRBJ2-2; TCRdb calls TRBD1, which cannot be checked without DNA. The CDR3 is 14 amino acids. Per germline, CDR1 DFQATT and CDR2 SNEGSKA (reference sequence). The CDR3 reads CSTRQGAAAGELFF.

The V gene is TRBV20-1, the J gene TRBJ2-3; TCRdb proposes TRBD1, but this gene call is untestable without DNA. The germline V gene has CDR1 DFQATT and CDR2 SNEGSKA (reference sequence). This CDR3 has 14 amino acids. The CDR3 spells CSPKIGGRGDTQYF.

V usage is TRBV9 and J usage is TRBJ2-5; the D call of TRBD1 rests on TCRdb alone, since no DNA is present to check it. The V gene's germline CDR1 is SGDLS and CDR2 YYNGEE. The CDR3 contains 14 residues. CDR3 protein: CASSVGGGQETQYF.

The CDR3 sequence is CSARPGYSYNEQFF. V and J are TRBV20-1 and TRBJ2-1; checking the TCRdb D call of TRBD1 is not possible without DNA. The germline V gene has CDR1 DFQATT and CDR2 SNEGSKA (reference sequence). This CDR3 spans 14 amino acids.

The chain is built from TRBV6-2 or TRBV6-3 and TRBJ2-1. This CDR3 spans 15 amino acids. The germline V gene has CDR1 MNHEY and CDR2 SVGEGT. CDR3 in amino acids: CASSYSGHSYNEQFF.

The chain couples TRBV4-3 to TRBJ2-4; TCRdb reports TRBD1, a call that lacks DNA to check it against. Germline V gene sequence: CDR1 LGHNA, CDR2 YSLEER. The CDR3 runs to 15 residues. This CDR3 is CASSQRQGIKNIQYF.

The chain joins TRBV7-9 to TRBJ2-7; the D gene TCRdb calls, TRBD1, cannot be checked with no DNA. CDR1 and CDR2 (germline): SEHNR, FQNEAQ (reference sequence). The CDR3 covers 15 residues. CDR3 in amino acids: CASSLGIGDRYEQYF.

This chain uses TRBV6-2 or TRBV6-3 with TRBJ2-3; absent DNA, TCRdb's TRBD1 call cannot be checked. Germline V CDR1 and CDR2: MNHEY, SVGEGT. This CDR3 spans 13 amino acids. CDR3 residues: CASGSDSGATQYF.

The chain couples TRBV20-1 to TRBJ1-6; TCRdb selects TRBD1, and the lack of DNA leaves this call unchecked. The CDR3 covers 16 residues. The germline V gene encodes CDR1 DFQATT and CDR2 SNEGSKA (reference sequence). The chain's CDR3 is CSAHGQGGSYNSPLHF.

The J gene is TRBJ2-1, the V gene TRBV4-1. Germline V lookup: CDR1 MGHRA, CDR2 YSYEKL. The CDR3 is 15 amino acids. The CDR3 here is CASSGMANSYNEQFF.

The chain is built from TRBV12-3 or TRBV12-4 and TRBJ1-1; TCRdb designates TRBD1, a call that cannot be tested without DNA. CDR3 length: 13 amino acids. CDR3 amino acids: CASRDSMNTEAFF.

The chain employs TRBV5-1 and TRBJ2-7; there is no DNA to check the TCRdb D call of TRBD1. Germline V CDR1 and CDR2: SGHRS, YFSETQ. The CDR3 is made up of 15 amino acids. CDR3 residues: CASSLDGAGSYEQYF. Filled out from reference TRBV5-1 and TRBJ2-7, the complete variable domain reads KAGVTQTPRYLIKTRGQQVTLSCSPISGHRSVSWYQQTPGQGLQFLFEYFSETQRNKGNFPGRFSGRQFSNSRSEMNVSTLELGDSALYLCASSLDGAGSYEQYFGPGTRLTVT.

This sequence joins TRBV18 and TRBJ2-3. Germline assignment: CDR1 KGHSH and CDR2 LQKENI. This CDR3 region has 17 residues. The CDR3 here is CASSPEYLGASTDTQYF.

The genes are TRBV7-6 and TRBJ2-5; without DNA, the TCRdb call of TRBD1 cannot be checked. The CDR3 is made up of 17 amino acids. CDR1 is SGHVS, CDR2 FNYEAQ, per germline. CDR3 residues: CASSLGTGQGVQETQYF.

The CDR3 reads CASSNTGMNYGYTF. The V gene is TRBV6-6, the J gene TRBJ1-2; TCRdb reports TRBD1, a call that lacks DNA to check it against. CDR3 length: 14 residues. CDR1 and CDR2 (germline): MNHNY, SVGAGI (reference sequence).

CDR3 protein: CSATDINYGYTF. This chain uses TRBV20-1 with TRBJ1-2; TCRdb names TRBD1, which stays unverified in the absence of DNA. The CDR3 extends over 12 amino acids. Germline loops: CDR1 DFQATT, CDR2 SNEGSKA (reference sequence).

The genes are TRBV12-3 or TRBV12-4 and TRBJ1-6; the D call from TCRdb, TRBD1, cannot be confirmed without DNA. CDR3 size: 15 residues. The CDR3 protein is CASRARAGDSSPLHF.

The chain joins TRBV7-2 to TRBJ2-7; TCRdb indicates TRBD1, and absent DNA this call remains unverified. CDR3 size: 14 residues. Germline assignment: CDR1 SGHTA and CDR2 FQGNSA. The CDR3 sequence is CASSLGQGDYEQYF. The full variable domain, with the rest looked up from reference TRBV7-2 and TRBJ2-7, is GAGVSQSPSNKVTEKGKDVELRCDPISGHTALYWYRQSLGQGLEFLIYFQGNSAPDKSGLPSDRFSAERTGGSVSTLTIQRTQQEDSAVYLCASSLGQGDYEQYFGPGTRLTVT.

V is TRBV27 and J is TRBJ2-7; TCRdb outputs TRBD1, but without DNA this stays unchecked. The germline gives CDR1 MNHEY, CDR2 SMNVEV (reference sequence). This CDR3 contains 12 residues. The CDR3: CASTGFTNEQYF.

The rearrangement uses TRBV5-5 and TRBJ2-7; absent DNA, TCRdb's TRBD1 call cannot be checked. The CDR3 extends over 16 amino acids. Germline V gives CDR1 SGHKS, CDR2 YYEKEE (reference sequence). The chain's CDR3 is CASSLVGGAGSYEQYF. The variable domain in full, completed from reference TRBV5-5 and TRBJ2-7, reads DAGVTQSPTHLIKTRGQQVTLRCSPISGHKSVSWYQQVLGQGPQFIFQYYEKEERGRGNFPDRFSARQFPNYSSELNVNALLLGDSALYLCASSLVGGAGSYEQYFGPGTRLTVT.